The entry that follows covers one T cell receptor beta chain sequence. Original processing notes: The authors estimated nucleated cell counts from reference gene primer amplification. TCRdb's table, derived via immunoSEQ multiplex PCR, lists solely in-frame clones and lacks some. Clone size and V and J calls were adopted from that table, with D and trimming inferred from the DNA. Of a few hundred thousand clones detected, approximately 86% appear once; the ten largest clones hold 7% to 10%. This sample was included in a study of blood T cell repertoires in COVID-19. Study information: Italy, Spain and the United States were the sources of the convalescent and acute COVID-19 samples.

This CDR3 comprises 14 residues. V was pared by 3 bases and J by 6 bases, with 5 bases of the junction left unmatched. Germline values: CDR1 MNHEY, CDR2 SMNVEV (reference sequence). Cohorts were determined from participant-reported clinical history. Material for sequencing was PBMCs or T cells enriched from blood (not recorded which). The chain recombines TRBV27 with TRBJ2-1; TRBD2 agrees at 7 bases. The clonotype originates from a woman in her sixties or seventies who had recovered from COVID-19. The CDR3 DNA follows: TGTGCCAGCAGTTTCTCTGGGGGGGGCAATGAGCAGTTCTTC. Translating gives CASSFSGGGNEQFF.